This T cell receptor beta chain was documented in a study of response to subunit inactivated influenza vaccine. Using its own MiXCR run on the RT-PCR reads, TCRdb lists one record per CDR3 protein. The sample has 450,000 to 600,000 distinct CDR3 sequences, roughly 7.9% seen once. V was clipped by 1 base and J by 3 bases, with 12 bases between them. The CDR3 has 16 amino acids. The germline gives CDR1 MNHEY, CDR2 SMNVEV (reference sequence). This clonotype appeared a few times. Its antigen is undetermined. Findings and caveats of the study: Authors suggested each seasonal flu vaccination may recruit only limited numbers of new T cells.

The specimen was PBMCs from blood, collected roughly 24 months after vaccination. The receptor was derived from a man aged 50 to 69 who received an inactivated influenza vaccine. This chain uses TRBV27 with TRBJ2-2, with a tentative D call TRBD1 (5 bases). CDR3: CASSLFGARDTGELFF. In DNA, the CDR3 is TGTGCCAGCAGTTTATTTGGGGCTAGGGACACCGGGGAGCTGTTTTTT.